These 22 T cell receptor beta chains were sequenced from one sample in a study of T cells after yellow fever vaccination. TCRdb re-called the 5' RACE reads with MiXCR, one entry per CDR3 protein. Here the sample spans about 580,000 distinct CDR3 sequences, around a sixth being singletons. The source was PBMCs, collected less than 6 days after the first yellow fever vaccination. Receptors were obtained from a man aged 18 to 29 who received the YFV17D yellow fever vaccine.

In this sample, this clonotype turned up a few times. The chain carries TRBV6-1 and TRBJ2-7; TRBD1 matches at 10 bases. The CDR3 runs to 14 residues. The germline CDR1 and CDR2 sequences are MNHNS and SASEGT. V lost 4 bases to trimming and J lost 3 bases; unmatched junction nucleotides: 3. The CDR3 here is CASSAGQGNYEQYV. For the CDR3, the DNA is TGTGCCAGCAGTGCGGGACAGGGGAACTACGAGCAGTACGTC.

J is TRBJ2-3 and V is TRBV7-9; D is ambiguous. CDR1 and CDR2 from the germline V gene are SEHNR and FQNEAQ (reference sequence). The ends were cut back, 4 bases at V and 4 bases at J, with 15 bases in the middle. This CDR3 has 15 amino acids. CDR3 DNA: TGTGCCAGCAGCTCGACGGTGGATTTAGCAGATACGCAGTATTTT. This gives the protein CASSSTVDLADTQYF.

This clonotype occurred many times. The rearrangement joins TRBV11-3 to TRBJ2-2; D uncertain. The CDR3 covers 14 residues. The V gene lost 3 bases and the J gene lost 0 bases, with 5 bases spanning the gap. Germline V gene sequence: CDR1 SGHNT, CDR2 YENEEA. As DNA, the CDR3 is TGTGCCAGCAGCTTCGGAGCGAACACCGGGGAGCTGTTTTTT. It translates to CASSFGANTGELFF. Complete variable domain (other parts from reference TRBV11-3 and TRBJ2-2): EAGVVQSPRYKIIEKKQPVAFWCNPISGHNTLYWYLQNLGQGPELLIRYENEEAVDDSQLPKDRFSAERLKGVDSTLKIQPAELGDSAVYLCASSFGANTGELFFGEGSRLTVL.

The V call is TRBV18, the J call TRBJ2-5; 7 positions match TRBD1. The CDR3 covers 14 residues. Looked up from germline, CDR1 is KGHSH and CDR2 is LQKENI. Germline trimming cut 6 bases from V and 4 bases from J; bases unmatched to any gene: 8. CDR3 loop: CASSPTTGLETQYF. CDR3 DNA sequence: TGTGCCAGCTCCCCTACGACAGGGCTAGAGACCCAGTACTTC.

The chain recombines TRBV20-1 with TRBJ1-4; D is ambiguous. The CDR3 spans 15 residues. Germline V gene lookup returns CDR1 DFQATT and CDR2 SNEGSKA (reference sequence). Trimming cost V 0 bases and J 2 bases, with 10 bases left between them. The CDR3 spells CSARDSPFTNEKLFF. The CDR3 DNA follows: TGCAGTGCTAGAGACAGTCCTTTTACTAATGAAAAACTGTTTTTT.

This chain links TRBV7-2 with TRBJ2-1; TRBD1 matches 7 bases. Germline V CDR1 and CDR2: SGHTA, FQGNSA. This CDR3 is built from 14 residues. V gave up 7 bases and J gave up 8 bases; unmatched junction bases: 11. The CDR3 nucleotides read TGTGCCAGCACCACGAGACAAGGGGGCGATGAGCAGTTCTTC. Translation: CASTTRQGGDEQFF.

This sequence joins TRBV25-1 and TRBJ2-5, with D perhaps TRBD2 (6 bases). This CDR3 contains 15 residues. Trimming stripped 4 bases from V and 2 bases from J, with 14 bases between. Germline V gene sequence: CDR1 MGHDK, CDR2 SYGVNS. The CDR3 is CASSGPAGLQETQYF. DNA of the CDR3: TGTGCCAGCAGTGGGCCAGCGGGCCTACAAGAGACCCAGTACTTC.

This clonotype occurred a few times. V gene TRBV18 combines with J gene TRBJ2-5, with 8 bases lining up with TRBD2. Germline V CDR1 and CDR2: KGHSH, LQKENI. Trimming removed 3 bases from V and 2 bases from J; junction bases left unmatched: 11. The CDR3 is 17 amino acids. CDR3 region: CASSPRRGGPPQETQYF. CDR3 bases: TGTGCCAGCTCACCCCGACGGGGGGGCCCCCCACAAGAGACCCAGTACTTC.

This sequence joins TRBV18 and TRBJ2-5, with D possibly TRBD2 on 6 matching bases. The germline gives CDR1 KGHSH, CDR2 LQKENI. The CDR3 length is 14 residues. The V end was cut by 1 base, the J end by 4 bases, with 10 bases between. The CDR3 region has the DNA TGTGCCAGCTCACCACTCGCGGGGTCAGAGACCCAGTACTTC. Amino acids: CASSPLAGSETQYF.

The CDR3 is CSATQGDYGYTF. The CDR3 nucleotides are TGCAGTGCTACACAGGGGGACTATGGCTACACCTTC. The chain combines TRBV20-1 with TRBJ1-2; 8 nucleotides line up with TRBD1. V was pared by 4 bases and J by 3 bases, with 1 base of the junction left unmatched. Germline values: CDR1 DFQATT, CDR2 SNEGSKA (reference sequence). This CDR3 is 12 amino acids long.

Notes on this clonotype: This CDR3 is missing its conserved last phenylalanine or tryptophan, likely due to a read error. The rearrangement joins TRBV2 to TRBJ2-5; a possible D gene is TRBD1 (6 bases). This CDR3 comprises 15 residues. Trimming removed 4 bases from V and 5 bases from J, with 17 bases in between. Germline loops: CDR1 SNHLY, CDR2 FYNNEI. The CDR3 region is CASSALGQGLETQYV. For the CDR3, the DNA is TGTGCCAGCAGTGCTCTAGGGCAGGGGTTGGAGACCCAGTACGTC.

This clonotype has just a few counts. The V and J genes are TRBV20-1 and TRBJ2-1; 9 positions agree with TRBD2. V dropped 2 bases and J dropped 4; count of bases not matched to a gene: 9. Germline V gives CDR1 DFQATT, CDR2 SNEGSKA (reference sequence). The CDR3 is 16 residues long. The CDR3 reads CSARRVGLAGYNEQFF. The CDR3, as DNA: TGCAGTGCTAGAAGGGTTGGGCTAGCGGGGTACAATGAGCAGTTCTTC.

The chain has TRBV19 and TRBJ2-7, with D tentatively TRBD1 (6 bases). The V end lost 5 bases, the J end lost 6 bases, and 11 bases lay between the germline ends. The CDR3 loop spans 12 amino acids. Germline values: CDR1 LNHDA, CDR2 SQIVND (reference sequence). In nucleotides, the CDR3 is TGTGCCAGTAGTGCAACAGGGCGCGAGCAGTACTTC. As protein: CASSATGREQYF.

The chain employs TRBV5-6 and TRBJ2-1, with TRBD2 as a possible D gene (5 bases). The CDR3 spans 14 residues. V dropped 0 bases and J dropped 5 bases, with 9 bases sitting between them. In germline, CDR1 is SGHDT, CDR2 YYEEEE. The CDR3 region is CASSLGRPDNEQFF. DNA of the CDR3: TGTGCCAGCAGCTTGGGGAGGCCGGACAATGAGCAGTTCTTC.

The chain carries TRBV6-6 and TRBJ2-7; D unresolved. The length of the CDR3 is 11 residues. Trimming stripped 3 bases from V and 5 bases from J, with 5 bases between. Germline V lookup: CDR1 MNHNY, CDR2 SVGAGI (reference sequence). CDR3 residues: CASSYANEQYF. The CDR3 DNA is TGTGCCAGCAGTTATGCAAACGAGCAGTACTTC.

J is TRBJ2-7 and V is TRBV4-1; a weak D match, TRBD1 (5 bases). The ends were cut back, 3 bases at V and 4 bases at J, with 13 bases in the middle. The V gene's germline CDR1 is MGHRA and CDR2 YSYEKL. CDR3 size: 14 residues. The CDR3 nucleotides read TGCGCCAGCAGCCACACAAGGGGTCCGTACGAGCAGTACTTC. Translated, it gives CASSHTRGPYEQYF.

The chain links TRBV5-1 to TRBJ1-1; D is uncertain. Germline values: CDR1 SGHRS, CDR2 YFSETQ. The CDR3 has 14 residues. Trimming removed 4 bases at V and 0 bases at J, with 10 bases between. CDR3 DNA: TGCGCCAGCAGCCCGGACGCGATGAACACTGAAGCTTTCTTT. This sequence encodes CASSPDAMNTEAFF.

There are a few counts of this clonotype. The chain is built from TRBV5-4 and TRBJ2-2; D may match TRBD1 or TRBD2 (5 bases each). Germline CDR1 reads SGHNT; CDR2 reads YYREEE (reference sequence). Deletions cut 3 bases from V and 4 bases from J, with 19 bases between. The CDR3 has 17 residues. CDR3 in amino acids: CASSWGTDPTSTGELFF. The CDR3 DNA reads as TGTGCCAGCAGCTGGGGGACCGACCCAACTTCCACCGGGGAGCTGTTTTTT.

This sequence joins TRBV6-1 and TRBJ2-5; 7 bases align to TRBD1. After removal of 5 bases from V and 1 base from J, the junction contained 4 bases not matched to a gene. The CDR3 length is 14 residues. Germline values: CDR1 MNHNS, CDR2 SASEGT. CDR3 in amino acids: CASSNTGVQETQYF. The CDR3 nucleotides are TGTGCCAGCAGTAATACAGGGGTCCAAGAGACCCAGTACTTC.

CDR3 nucleotide sequence: TGCGCCAGCAGCCCGAGGAGCTCTGGAAACACCATATATTTT. This gives the protein CASSPRSSGNTIYF. The V gene is TRBV4-1, the J gene TRBJ1-3; D ambiguous. The germline CDR1 and CDR2 sequences are MGHRA and YSYEKL. The V end lost 4 bases, the J end lost 0 bases, and 7 bases lay between the germline ends. There are 14 residues in the CDR3.

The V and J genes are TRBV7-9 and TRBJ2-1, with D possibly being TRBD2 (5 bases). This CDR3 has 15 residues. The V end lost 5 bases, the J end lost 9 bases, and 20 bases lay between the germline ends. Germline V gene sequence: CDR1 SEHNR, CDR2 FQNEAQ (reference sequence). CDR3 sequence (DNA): TGTGCCAGCAGCCGCGCCCCACAACTAGGAAGTGAGCAGTTCTTC. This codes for CASSRAPQLGSEQFF.

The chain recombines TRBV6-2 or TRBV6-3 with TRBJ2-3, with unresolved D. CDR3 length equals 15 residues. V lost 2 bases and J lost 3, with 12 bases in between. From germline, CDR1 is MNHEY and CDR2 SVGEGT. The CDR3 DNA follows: TGTGCCAGCAGTTACGTCCAACTCGCTACAGATACGCAGTATTTT. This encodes CASSYVQLATDTQYF.